The rows below give T cell receptor beta chains drawn from one sample of a study of shared T cell receptors in the human thymus. TCRdb's table, derived via immunoSEQ multiplex PCR, lists solely in-frame clones and lacks some. The sample consists of roughly 550,000 clones, 75% to 85% of them appearing once. The same data also contributed to another study, on human thymus T cells.

Sequenced input: thymocytes. These receptors were taken from a boy under two years old with a congenital heart defect. Both conserved end residues are part of each CDR3. D genes are given only for firm matches. Some rows have no size entry. The others give once, few or many, or a class for an expanded clone.

v_gene	d_gene	j_gene	abundance	CDR3aa	CDR3nt
TRBV28	TRBD2	TRBJ2-3	.	CASSLTRLAADTQYF	TGTGCCAGCAGTTTGACCCGACTAGCTGCAGATACGCAGTATTTT
TRBV5-4	TRBD1	TRBJ2-5	.	CASSNGQGTQETQYF	TGTGCCAGCAGCAACGGACAGGGAACCCAAGAGACCCAGTACTTC
TRBV30	TRBD1	TRBJ2-7	.	CAWLNTGGFSYEQYF	TGTGCCTGGCTGAATACAGGGGGCTTCTCCTACGAGCAGTACTTC
TRBV4-3	TRBD2	TRBJ2-1	once	CASSHVAGVFNEQFF	TGCGCCAGCAGCCATGTAGCGGGAGTGTTCAATGAGCAGTTCTTC
TRBV9	.	TRBJ2-2	.	CASSRGAGVNTGELFF	TGTGCCAGCAGCCGTGGAGCCGGGGTAAACACCGGGGAGCTGTTTTTT
TRBV29-1	TRBD1	TRBJ2-7	.	CSVDTTGGAHEQYF	TGCAGCGTTGATACGACAGGGGGCGCGCACGAGCAGTACTTC
TRBV27	TRBD2	TRBJ2-1	.	CASSSGQRGGNEQFF	TGTGCCAGCAGTTCGGGGCAGCGGGGTGGGAATGAGCAGTTCTTC
TRBV7-6	TRBD1	TRBJ2-1	once	CASSDRAALYNEQFF	TGTGCCAGCAGCGACAGGGCTGCCCTCTACAATGAGCAGTTCTTC
TRBV4-1	TRBD2	TRBJ2-5	.	CASSQDCPDGGEETQYF	TGCGCCAGCAGCCAAGATTGTCCTGATGGGGGGGAAGAGACCCAGTACTTC
TRBV27	TRBD1	TRBJ1-2	.	CASSPWTGVFYGYTF	TGTGCCAGCAGTCCCTGGACAGGGGTCTTCTATGGCTACACCTTC
TRBV21-1	.	TRBJ1-2	.	CASSKGAGYGYTF	TGTGCCAGCAGCAAGGGGGCAGGATATGGCTACACCTTC
TRBV6-1	TRBD1	TRBJ2-7	.	CASSEIGTAAYEQYF	TGTGCCAGCAGTGAGATAGGGACAGCCGCCTACGAGCAGTACTTC
TRBV9	.	TRBJ2-5	.	CASSAPGQRETQYF	TGTGCCAGCAGCGCTCCTGGACAGAGAGAGACCCAGTACTTC
TRBV19	.	TRBJ2-3	few	CASSIPQEDTQYF	TGTGCCAGTAGTATACCCCAGGAAGATACGCAGTATTTT
TRBV19	TRBD2	TRBJ2-3	.	CASSIRPSGIFTDTQYF	TGTGCCAGTAGTATTCGGCCTAGCGGGATTTTCACAGATACGCAGTATTTT
TRBV28	.	TRBJ2-7	.	CASSRTGKRSSYEQYF	TGTGCCAGCAGTCGCACAGGGAAAAGGAGCTCCTACGAGCAGTACTTC
TRBV2	TRBD2	TRBJ2-7	.	CASRGLAGSPYEQYF	TGTGCCAGCCGGGGACTAGCGGGCTCTCCCTACGAGCAGTACTTC
TRBV7-6	.	TRBJ2-6	.	CASSTGHTSGANVLTF	TGTGCCAGCAGCACTGGACACACCTCTGGGGCCAACGTCCTGACTTTC
TRBV11-3	.	TRBJ2-1	.	CASSLRGAAYNEQFF	TGTGCCAGCAGCTTAAGAGGAGCAGCCTACAATGAGCAGTTCTTC
TRBV11-3	TRBD1	TRBJ2-5	.	CASSFRGQETQYF	TGTGCCAGCAGCTTCAGGGGGCAAGAGACCCAGTACTTC
TRBV28	.	TRBJ1-4	.	CASSFSPGHEEKLFF	TGTGCCAGCAGTTTCTCCCCAGGGCACGAGGAAAAACTGTTTTTT
TRBV4-1	TRBD1	TRBJ1-5	.	CASSQEGTGEGHSNQPQHF	TGCGCCAGCAGCCAAGAGGGGACAGGGGAGGGACATAGCAATCAGCCCCAGCATTTT
TRBV30	TRBD2	TRBJ2-7	.	CAWSVGTSGRAPYEQYF	TGTGCCTGGAGTGTAGGGACTAGCGGGAGGGCCCCCTACGAGCAGTACTTC
TRBV14	TRBD2	TRBJ2-7	.	CASSPSGGRDYEQYF	TGTGCCAGCAGCCCCTCGGGCGGGAGGGACTACGAGCAGTACTTC
TRBV4-3	.	TRBJ1-2	.	CASSPVGGAIYGYTF	TGCGCCAGCAGCCCCGTGGGGGGGGCGATCTATGGCTACACCTTC